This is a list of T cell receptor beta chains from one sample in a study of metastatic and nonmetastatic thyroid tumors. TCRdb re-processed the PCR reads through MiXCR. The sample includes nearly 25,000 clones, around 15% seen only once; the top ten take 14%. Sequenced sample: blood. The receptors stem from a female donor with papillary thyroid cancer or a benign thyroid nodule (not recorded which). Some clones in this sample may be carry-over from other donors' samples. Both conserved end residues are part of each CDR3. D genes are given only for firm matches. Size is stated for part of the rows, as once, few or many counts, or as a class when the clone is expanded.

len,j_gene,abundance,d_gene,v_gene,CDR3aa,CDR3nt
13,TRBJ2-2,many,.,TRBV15,CATSTRQTGELFF,TGTGCCACCAGCACCAGGCAAACCGGGGAGCTGTTTTTT
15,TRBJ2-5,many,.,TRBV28,CASSPQTGPQETQYF,TGTGCCAGCAGCCCCCAAACAGGGCCCCAAGAGACCCAGTACTTC
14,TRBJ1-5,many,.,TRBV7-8,CASSTDAPNQPQHF,TGTGCCAGCAGCACGGACGCTCCCAATCAGCCCCAGCATTTT
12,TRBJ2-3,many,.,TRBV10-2,CASRTTTDTQYF,TGCGCCAGCAGAACTACCACAGATACGCAGTATTTT
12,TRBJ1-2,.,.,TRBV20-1,CSFPGRSRGYTF,TGCAGTTTTCCGGGACGGAGCAGAGGCTACACCTTC
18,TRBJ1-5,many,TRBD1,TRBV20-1,CSASTLRQGSNSNQPQHF,TGCAGTGCTAGCACCTTGAGACAGGGCTCAAATAGCAATCAGCCCCAGCATTTT
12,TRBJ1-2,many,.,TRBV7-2,CASSFVNYGYTF,TGTGCCAGCAGCTTCGTGAACTATGGCTACACCTTC
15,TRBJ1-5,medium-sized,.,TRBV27,CASSLDSYSNQPQHF,TGTGCCAGCAGCCTGGACAGTTATAGCAATCAGCCCCAGCATTTT
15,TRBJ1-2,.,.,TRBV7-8,CASSLGGASNYGYTF,TGTGCCAGCAGCTTAGGCGGCGCTTCTAACTATGGCTACACCTTC
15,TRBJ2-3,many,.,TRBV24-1,CATSDLGGGPDTQYF,TGTGCCACCAGTGATTTGGGAGGGGGCCCGGATACGCAGTATTTT
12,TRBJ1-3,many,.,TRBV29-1,CSAGDSGNTIYF,TGCAGCGCCGGGGACTCTGGAAACACCATATATTTT
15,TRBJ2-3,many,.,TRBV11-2,CASSRGWQSTDTQYF,TGTGCCAGCAGCCGGGGGTGGCAGAGCACAGATACGCAGTATTTT
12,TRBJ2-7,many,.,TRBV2,CASSERLHEQYF,TGTGCCAGCAGTGAACGGTTGCACGAGCAGTACTTC
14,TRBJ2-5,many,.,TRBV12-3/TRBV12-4,CASRGGALGKTQYF,TGTGCCAGCAGGGGTGGGGCCCTAGGAAAGACCCAGTACTTC
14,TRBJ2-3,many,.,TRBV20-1,CSASKEGRADTQYF,TGCAGTGCTAGTAAGGAGGGCCGTGCAGATACGCAGTATTTT
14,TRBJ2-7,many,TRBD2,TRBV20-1,CSARVSGRTYEQYF,TGCAGTGCTAGAGTTAGCGGGCGGACCTACGAGCAGTACTTC
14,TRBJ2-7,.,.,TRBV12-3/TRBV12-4,CASSSRVKTYEQYF,TGTGCCAGCAGTTCGCGGGTAAAAACCTACGAGCAGTACTTC
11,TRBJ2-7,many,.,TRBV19,CASRGVYEQYF,TGTGCCAGTAGAGGGGTCTACGAGCAGTACTTC
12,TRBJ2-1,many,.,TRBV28,CASLGLFNEQFF,TGTGCCAGCCTAGGACTGTTCAATGAGCAGTTCTTC
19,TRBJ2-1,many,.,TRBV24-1,CATSDGRRLGTTRNNEQFF,TGTGCCACCAGTGATGGGAGACGCCTCGGGACAACTAGAAACAATGAGCAGTTCTTC
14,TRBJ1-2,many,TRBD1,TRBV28,CASSLFRTGKGYTF,TGTGCCAGCAGTTTATTCCGGACAGGGAAAGGCTACACCTTC
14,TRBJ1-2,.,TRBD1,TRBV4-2,CAISQGGTNYGYTF,TGTGCCATCAGCCAAGGGGGCACCAACTATGGCTACACCTTC
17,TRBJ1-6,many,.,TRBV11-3,CASSLISRGTGESPLHF,TGTGCCAGCAGCTTAATTTCACGGGGGACGGGGGAATCACCCCTCCACTTT
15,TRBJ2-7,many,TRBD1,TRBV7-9,CASSPGTGPPYEQYF,TGTGCCAGCAGCCCCGGGACAGGGCCTCCCTACGAGCAGTACTTC
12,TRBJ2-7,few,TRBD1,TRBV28,CASNRQGWEQYF,TGTGCCAGCAACAGACAGGGTTGGGAGCAGTACTTC
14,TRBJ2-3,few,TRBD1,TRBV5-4,CASSSQGATDTQYF,TGTGCCAGCAGCTCGCAGGGGGCCACAGATACGCAGTATTTT
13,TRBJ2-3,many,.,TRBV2,CASSADGRDTQYF,TGTGCCAGCAGTGCGGACGGTAGAGATACGCAGTATTTT
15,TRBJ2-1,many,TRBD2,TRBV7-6,CASSLLAGTYNEQFF,TGTGCCAGCAGCTTACTAGCGGGGACCTACAATGAGCAGTTCTTC
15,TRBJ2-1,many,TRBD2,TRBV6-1,CASRSGVGRYNEQFF,TGTGCCAGCAGAAGCGGGGTGGGGCGTTACAATGAGCAGTTCTTC
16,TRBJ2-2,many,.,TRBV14,CASSHQMGVPTGELFF,TGTGCCAGCAGCCATCAGATGGGGGTCCCCACCGGGGAGCTGTTTTTT
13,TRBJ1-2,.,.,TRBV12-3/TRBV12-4,CASRHDTHYGYTF,TGTGCCAGCAGACACGACACCCACTATGGCTACACCTTC
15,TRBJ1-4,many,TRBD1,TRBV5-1,CASSHRGTTNEKLFF,TGCGCCAGCAGCCACAGGGGAACAACTAATGAAAAACTGTTTTTT
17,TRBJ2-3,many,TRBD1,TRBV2,CASSIARQGRGTDTQYF,TGTGCCAGCAGTATTGCCCGACAGGGTAGGGGCACAGATACGCAGTATTTT
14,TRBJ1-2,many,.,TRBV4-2,CASSQVSGGVGYTF,TGTGCCAGCAGCCAAGTATCCGGGGGCGTGGGCTACACCTTC
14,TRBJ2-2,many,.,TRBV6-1,CASTERRNTGELFF,TGTGCCAGCACCGAACGGAGGAACACCGGGGAGCTGTTTTTT